These 8 T cell receptor beta chains were all obtained from the same sample, sequenced in a study of cytomegalovirus exposure and HLA in healthy donors. The table came from immunoSEQ multiplex PCR; TCRdb's copy has only in-frame clones and leaves some out. The repertoire holds about 110,000 clones, about 85% seen once, with about 2.9% in the top ten. The sequencing sample was made of PBMCs. Receptors were obtained from a woman under 30 in good health and CMV-seronegative.

This clone is a singleton in its sample. This chain joins TRBV28 and TRBJ1-5; 9 nucleotides agree with TRBD1. Germline V gene lookup returns CDR1 MDHEN and CDR2 SYDVKM. Unmatched junction bases numbered 4, after V lost 4 bases and J lost 6 bases. This CDR3 is built from 14 residues. The CDR3 region has the DNA TGTGCCAGCAGTTCAGGGACAGGGCCTCAGCCCCAGCATTTT. Protein product: CASSSGTGPQPQHF.

The CDR3 sequence is CASSPRDRDEQYF. DNA of the CDR3: TGTGCCAGCAGCCCCAGGGACAGGGATGAGCAGTACTTC. V gene TRBV7-9 combines with J gene TRBJ2-7, with 9 bases fitting TRBD1. V lost 5 bases and J lost 7; bases outside the gene matches: 6. This CDR3 has 13 amino acids. The germline V gene encodes CDR1 SEHNR and CDR2 FQNEAQ (reference sequence).

The gene calls are TRBV6-5 and TRBJ1-5; no definite D call. This CDR3 spans 15 amino acids. Deletions cut 0 bases from V and 3 bases from J, with 9 bases between. Germline V gene data show CDR1 as MNHEY and CDR2 as SVGAGI. The CDR3 DNA reads TGTGCCAGCAGTTACTCGAGCGGGCCCAATCAGCCCCAGCATTTT. It translates to CASSYSSGPNQPQHF.

This clone showed up just a few times. This rearrangement joins TRBV9 to TRBJ1-5, with TRBD1 as a possible D gene (6 bases). CDR1 and CDR2 (germline): SGDLS, YYNGEE. The CDR3 totals 15 residues. Trimming took 0 bases from V and 3 from J, leaving 10 bases between them. The DNA of the CDR3 is TGTGCCAGCAGCGTAGAGGGGGTCACCAATCAGCCCCAGCATTTT. Translating it yields CASSVEGVTNQPQHF.

V and J are TRBV20-1 and TRBJ1-5, with D unresolved. Trimming shortened V by 8 bases and J by 7 bases, and 9 bases separated the two germline ends. Germline V lookup: CDR1 DFQATT, CDR2 SNEGSKA (reference sequence). This CDR3 is 10 amino acids long. As DNA, the CDR3 is TGCAGTTACGGGGTACAGCCCCAGCATTTT. This translates into CSYGVQPQHF.

The J gene is TRBJ2-1, the V gene TRBV7-9; perhaps TRBD1 as D (5 bases). Trimming shortened V by 5 bases and J by 3 bases, and 14 bases separated the two germline ends. Germline CDR1 and CDR2: SEHNR and FQNEAQ (reference sequence). The CDR3 covers 15 residues. CDR3 sequence (DNA): TGTGCCAGCAGCCCTGGACATTCCGACTACAATGAGCAGTTCTTC. It yields the protein CASSPGHSDYNEQFF.

The V call is TRBV5-6, the J call TRBJ1-4, with D maybe TRBD1 (6 bases). CDR3 length: 14 residues. Looked up from germline, CDR1 is SGHDT and CDR2 is YYEEEE. V was pared by 6 bases and J by 8 bases, with 17 bases between. CDR3 sequence reads: CASTTLGGGEKLFF. CDR3 in DNA: TGTGCCAGCACCACGTTGGGGGGGGGCGAAAAACTGTTTTTT.

The chain combines TRBV28 with TRBJ1-5; D unresolved. CDR1 and CDR2 from the germline V gene are MDHEN and SYDVKM. V lost 2 bases and J lost 5, with 10 bases in between. The CDR3 contains 14 residues. This CDR3 is CASSLVQSDQPQHF. The CDR3 DNA is TGTGCCAGCAGTTTAGTCCAGAGCGATCAGCCCCAGCATTTT.